This T cell receptor (beta chain) is from a study of blood T cell repertoires in COVID-19. V was pared by 3 bases and J by 1 base, with 1 base of the junction left unmatched. CDR1 LNHDA and CDR2 SQIVND come from the germline V gene (reference sequence). This CDR3 has 14 amino acids. Clones were read by immunoSEQ multiplex PCR, and TCRdb kept only the in-frame ones, dropping some. The table has about 290,000 clones, around 85% seen once; the top ten hold around 4.1%. The source is a woman aged 45-59 years with active or convalescent COVID-19. The V and J genes are TRBV19 and TRBJ2-7, with 9 nucleotides matching TRBD1. The sequenced material came from peripheral blood. The CDR3 here is CASSMGTGSYEQYF. The CDR3 nucleotides read TGTGCCAGTAGTATGGGGACAGGGTCCTACGAGCAGTACTTC.